This T cell receptor beta chain originates from a study of blood T cell repertoires in COVID-19. Study context: Researchers got acute and convalescent COVID-19 samples from the United States, Italy and Spain. The cDNA or gDNA used as material had been derived from T cells, B-cell-depleted T cells, or PBMCs.

The CDR3 totals 14 residues. Trimming took 2 bases from V and 6 from J, leaving 10 bases between them. Germline assignment: CDR1 MGHRA and CDR2 YSYEKL. TCRdb's copy holds only in-frame clones and misses some; the assay was immunoSEQ multiplex PCR. The sample lists some 220,000 clones, around 90% seen once, with more than 0.8% in the top ten. The chain recombines TRBV4-1 with TRBJ1-4; tentative D call: TRBD1 (5 bases). This sequence was found in a man under 40 with COVID-19, enrolled during active disease. Material for sequencing was peripheral blood. The CDR3, as DNA: TGCGCCAGCAGCCAACAGGGTTTGGATGAAAAACTGTTTTTT. Translated: CASSQQGLDEKLFF.